These T cell receptor beta chains were read from a single sample in a study of T cell clones after liver transplantation. The repertoire was sequenced with immunoSEQ multiplex PCR; TCRdb's copy has only in-frame clones and lacks some. The profile shows roughly 57,000 clones, 65% to 75% of them singletons. This specimen was CD4+ T cells from blood, taken before liver transplant. The receptors were gathered from a human donor who received a liver transplant. The conserved cysteine and the conserved F or W are not part of the CDR3 here. Fields, in order: J gene, V gene, CDR3 protein.

TRBJ2-7	TRBV11-3	ASSHARDEQY
TRBJ1-2	TRBV2	ASSGLSGIGGYT
TRBJ2-3	TRBV9	ASTRGDTQY
TRBJ1-5	TRBV4-1	ASSQVGGARSNQPQH
TRBJ1-1	TRBV28	ASSPLDRPGGTEAF
TRBJ2-3	TRBV28	ASRASGRGLGGGRADTQY
TRBJ1-2	TRBV6-1	ASNDANYGYT
TRBJ2-1	TRBV25-1	ASNRGNDNEQF
TRBJ2-7	TRBV6-5	ASSSEGSEQY
TRBJ2-1	TRBV9	ASSATSGFSYNEQF
TRBJ1-2	TRBV18	ASSPPVVQGAGYT
TRBJ1-5	TRBV4-1	ASRQQGLGQPQH
TRBJ1-1	TRBV28	ASRDRVLEWSINTEAF
TRBJ2-7	TRBV28	ASSWAQGQY